This passage covers 14 T cell receptor beta chains from one sample sequenced in a study of blood T cell repertoires in COVID-19. The repertoire was sequenced with immunoSEQ multiplex PCR; TCRdb's copy has only in-frame clones and lacks some. The top ten clones hold around 9% of a sample with about 140,000 clones, roughly 84% of them seen once. Sequenced sample: peripheral blood. These receptors were obtained from a man in his thirties or forties with COVID-19, enrolled during active disease.

This clone was counted a single time. The genes are TRBV19 and TRBJ1-6, with TRBD1 as a possible D gene (5 bases). V was trimmed by 5 bases and J by 7 bases, leaving 15 bases between them. The germline V gene encodes CDR1 LNHDA and CDR2 SQIVND (reference sequence). The CDR3 extends over 15 amino acids. CDR3 in amino acids: CASSLSSQGNSPLHF. Here the CDR3 DNA reads TGTGCCAGTAGTCTTTCATCCCAGGGAAATTCACCCCTCCACTTT.

The V gene is TRBV28, the J gene TRBJ1-1; 7 bases agree with TRBD1. Germline assignment: CDR1 MDHEN and CDR2 SYDVKM. The CDR3 has 14 residues. V trimming: 8 bases; J trimming: 4 bases; junction bases outside the gene matches: 10. CDR3 sequence: CASDNRGLSTEAFF. CDR3 DNA sequence: TGTGCCAGCGATAACAGGGGCCTGAGCACTGAAGCTTTCTTT.

The chain carries TRBV9 and TRBJ1-6; no definite D call. Germline V gene data show CDR1 as SGDLS and CDR2 as YYNGEE. Trimming left V 3 bases short and J 8 bases short, with 9 bases between. This CDR3 region has 13 residues. The CDR3 spells CASSAGGYSPLHF. Written as DNA, the CDR3 is TGTGCCAGCAGCGCCGGAGGTTATTCACCCCTCCACTTT.

The V gene is TRBV6-6, the J gene TRBJ2-2, with TRBD2 matching over 8 bases. CDR1 is MNHNY and CDR2 is SVGAGI in the germline V gene (reference sequence). This CDR3 region has 14 residues. V shed 11 bases, J shed 3 bases, and the junction held 8 bases outside the gene matches. The CDR3 sequence is CAGESGRDTGELFF. The DNA of the CDR3 is TGTGCCGGCGAGAGCGGGAGAGACACCGGGGAGCTGTTTTTT.

J is TRBJ1-6 and V is TRBV13; 7 bases align to TRBD1. The length of the CDR3 is 16 residues. Per the germline V gene, CDR1 is PRHDT and CDR2 is FYEKMQ (reference sequence). With 5 bases clipped from V and 2 bases from J, the junction kept 6 bases outside the gene matches. CDR3 in DNA: TGTGCCAGCAGCGATAGGGGGCGGACCTATAATTCACCCCTCCACTTT. Translating it yields CASSDRGRTYNSPLHF.

CDR3 sequence: CASSSGARGTDTQYF. The CDR3 DNA is TGTGCCAGCAGTTCAGGGGCCCGGGGCACAGATACGCAGTATTTT. This chain uses TRBV7-6 with TRBJ2-3, with D perhaps matching TRBD1 (6 bases). Trimming took 6 bases from V and 1 from J, leaving 14 bases between them. Looked up from germline, CDR1 is SGHVS and CDR2 is FNYEAQ. CDR3 length: 15 amino acids.

The chain is built from TRBV4-3 and TRBJ2-7; possible D gene TRBD2, 5 bases. The CDR3 runs 16 residues. Germline V lookup: CDR1 LGHNA, CDR2 YSLEER. Deletions cut 3 bases from V and 2 bases from J, with 17 bases between. In DNA, the CDR3 is TGCGCCAGCAGCCAGGATGAGGGATTTTACCCCTACGAGCAGTACTTC. It yields the protein CASSQDEGFYPYEQYF.

V gene TRBV13 combines with J gene TRBJ1-6, with D hard to call. CDR1 is PRHDT, CDR2 FYEKMQ, per germline (reference sequence). This CDR3 comprises 15 residues. The V gene lost 0 bases and the J gene lost 11 bases, with 14 bases spanning the gap. The CDR3 loop reads CASSLGTPSGTPLHF. CDR3 nucleotides: TGTGCCAGCAGCTTAGGAACCCCCTCGGGGACACCCCTCCACTTT.

The genes are TRBV28 and TRBJ2-7, with unresolved D. There are 13 residues in the CDR3. CDR1 and CDR2 (germline): MDHEN, SYDVKM. V was shortened by 2 bases and J by 2 bases, with 7 bases between the two germline ends. CDR3 sequence (DNA): TGTGCCAGCAGTTTAAACACACCCTACGAGCAGTACTTC. It specifies CASSLNTPYEQYF.

This sequence joins TRBV6-5 and TRBJ2-7, with unresolved D. The CDR3 is made up of 15 amino acids. Trimming pared 2 bases from V and 0 bases from J, leaving 11 bases between. Germline loops: CDR1 MNHEY, CDR2 SVGAGI. CDR3 nucleotide sequence: TGTGCCAGCAGTTACCGAGCCCTAAGCTCCTACGAGCAGTACTTC. Amino acid sequence: CASSYRALSSYEQYF.

The chain has TRBV28 and TRBJ1-5; 12 nucleotides line up with TRBD1. Trimming removed 4 bases from V and 7 bases from J; junction bases left unmatched: 11. Germline V gene sequence: CDR1 MDHEN, CDR2 SYDVKM. The CDR3 extends over 17 amino acids. The DNA of the CDR3 is TGTGCCAGCAGTTCGGGACAGGGGGCGCGGGAAGGACAGCCCCAGCATTTT. Its translation: CASSSGQGAREGQPQHF.

V is TRBV28 and J is TRBJ1-1; TRBD1 matches at 9 bases. The J segment lost 6 bases and the V segment lost 6 bases, leaving 8 bases of the junction unmatched. This CDR3 spans 14 amino acids. Per the germline V gene, CDR1 is MDHEN and CDR2 is SYDVKM. The CDR3: CASRITGGIAEAFF. The DNA of the CDR3 is TGTGCCAGCAGAATCACAGGGGGCATCGCTGAAGCTTTCTTT.

The chain is built from TRBV29-1 and TRBJ2-1; 10 bases match TRBD1. Germline assignment: CDR1 SQVTM and CDR2 ANQGSEA. This CDR3 contains 15 residues. Trimming took 6 bases from V and 4 from J; bases not matched to a gene: 9. CDR3 sequence reads: CSVTNRDRGYNEQFF. The DNA of the CDR3 is TGCAGCGTCACCAACCGGGACAGGGGATACAATGAGCAGTTCTTC.

V gene TRBV19 combines with J gene TRBJ2-7; 9 bases are shared with TRBD1. With 5 bases clipped from V and 4 bases from J, the junction kept 6 bases outside the gene matches. Germline-derived CDR1 and CDR2 are LNHDA and SQIVND (reference sequence). There are 14 residues in the CDR3. For the CDR3, the DNA is TGTGCCAGTAGTCAACAGGGGGCGCGGTACGAGCAGTACTTC. Protein sequence: CASSQQGARYEQYF.